Listed below are T cell receptor beta chains from one sample, sequenced in a study of T cells in narcolepsy. Some clones are missing from TCRdb's copy, which holds only in-frame ones; the method was immunoSEQ multiplex PCR. The table lists roughly 30,000 clones, around 79% of them singletons. Sequencing was carried out using memory (CD45RA-) CD4+ T cells from blood. The receptors shown here come from a human donor in good health. The CDR3 runs from the conserved cysteine through the conserved F or W. Each record gives: J gene, D gene, V gene, clone size, CDR3 protein, CDR3 DNA. The D gene is left open where the match is weak. Rows give clone size only sometimes, using once, few, many, or a class for an expanded clone.

J: TRBJ2-5
D: NA
V: TRBV19
size: NA
CDR3: CASSMVLAAQETQYF
DNA: TGTGCCAGTAGTATGGTATTAGCGGCACAAGAGACCCAGTACTTC

J: TRBJ1-2
D: NA
V: TRBV5-4
size: NA
CDR3: CASSLLGGYTF
DNA: TGTGCCAGCAGCCTATTGGGGGGCTACACCTTC

J: TRBJ2-7
D: NA
V: TRBV18
size: NA
CDR3: CASSPGTRSSYEQYF
DNA: TGTGCCAGCTCACCAGGGACTCGAAGCTCCTACGAGCAGTACTTC

J: TRBJ2-7
D: TRBD2
V: TRBV7-2
size: NA
CDR3: CASSLVAGGTYEQYF
DNA: TGTGCCAGCAGCTTGGTAGCGGGGGGCACCTACGAGCAGTACTTC

J: TRBJ2-7
D: TRBD1
V: TRBV7-2
size: NA
CDR3: CASSQDREIYEQYF
DNA: TGTGCCAGCAGCCAGGACAGGGAAATCTACGAGCAGTACTTC

J: TRBJ1-1
D: NA
V: TRBV28
size: NA
CDR3: CASSLQGAWDETEAFF
DNA: TGTGCCAGCAGCCTTCAAGGGGCCTGGGATGAAACTGAAGCTTTCTTT

J: TRBJ2-1
D: TRBD1
V: TRBV5-1
size: NA
CDR3: CASSSGQGHNEQFF
DNA: TGCGCCAGCAGCTCTGGACAGGGGCACAATGAGCAGTTCTTC

J: TRBJ2-7
D: NA
V: TRBV7-2
size: NA
CDR3: CASSAAYEQYF
DNA: TGTGCCAGCAGCGCGGCCTACGAGCAGTACTTC

J: TRBJ1-5
D: NA
V: TRBV28
size: few
CDR3: CASSRDNNQPQHF
DNA: TGTGCCAGCAGCCGGGACAACAATCAGCCCCAGCATTTT

J: TRBJ2-5
D: NA
V: TRBV11-3
size: NA
CDR3: CASSLDWVSETQYF
DNA: TGTGCCAGCAGCTTAGATTGGGTTTCGGAGACCCAGTACTTC

J: TRBJ2-5
D: NA
V: TRBV29-1
size: NA
CDR3: CSVVRGLAGETQYF
DNA: TGCAGCGTTGTTAGAGGGTTGGCGGGGGAGACCCAGTACTTC

J: TRBJ2-6
D: NA
V: TRBV6-5
size: NA
CDR3: CASSSSGAGANVLTF
DNA: TGTGCCAGCAGTTCGTCAGGGGCTGGGGCCAACGTCCTGACTTTC